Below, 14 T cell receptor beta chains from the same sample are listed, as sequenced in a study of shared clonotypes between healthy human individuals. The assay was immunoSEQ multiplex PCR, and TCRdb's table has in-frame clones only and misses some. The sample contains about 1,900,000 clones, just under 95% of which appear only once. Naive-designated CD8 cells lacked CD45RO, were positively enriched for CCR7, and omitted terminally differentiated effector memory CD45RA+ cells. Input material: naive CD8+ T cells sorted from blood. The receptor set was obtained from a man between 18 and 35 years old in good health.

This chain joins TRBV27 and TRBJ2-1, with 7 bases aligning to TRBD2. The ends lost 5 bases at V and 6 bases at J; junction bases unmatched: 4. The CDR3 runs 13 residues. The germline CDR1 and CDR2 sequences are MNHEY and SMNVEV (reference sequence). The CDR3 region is CASSTTSFNEQFF. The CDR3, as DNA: TGTGCCAGCAGTACGACTAGCTTCAATGAGCAGTTCTTC.

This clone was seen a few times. CDR3 protein: CASSLSRRGAGQPQHF. Written as DNA, the CDR3 is TGTGCCAGCAGTTTATCGCGGCGGGGGGCAGGACAGCCCCAGCATTTT. The chain employs TRBV27 and TRBJ1-5; D may be TRBD1 (6 bases). With 0 bases removed from V and 7 bases from J, the gap between germline ends came to 16 bases. This CDR3 is 16 amino acids long. The germline gives CDR1 MNHEY, CDR2 SMNVEV (reference sequence).

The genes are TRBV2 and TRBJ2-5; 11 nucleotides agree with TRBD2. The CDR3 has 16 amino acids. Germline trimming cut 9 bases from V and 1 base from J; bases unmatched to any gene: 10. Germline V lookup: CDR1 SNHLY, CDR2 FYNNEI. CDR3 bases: TGTGCCAGGGCATATAGACTAGCGGGGACCCAAGAGACCCAGTACTTC. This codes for CARAYRLAGTQETQYF.

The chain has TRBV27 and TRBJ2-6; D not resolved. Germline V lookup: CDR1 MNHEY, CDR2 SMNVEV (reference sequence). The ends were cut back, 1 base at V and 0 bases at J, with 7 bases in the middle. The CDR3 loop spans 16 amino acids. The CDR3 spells CASSLLGGSGANVLTF. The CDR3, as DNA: TGTGCCAGCAGTTTATTGGGCGGCTCTGGGGCCAACGTCCTGACTTTC.

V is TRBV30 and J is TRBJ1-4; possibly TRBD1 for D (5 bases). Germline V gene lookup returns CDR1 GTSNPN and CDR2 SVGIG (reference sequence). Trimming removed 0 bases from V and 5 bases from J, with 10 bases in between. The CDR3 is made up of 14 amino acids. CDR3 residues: CAWSVGSGNEKLFF. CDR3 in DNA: TGTGCCTGGAGTGTAGGTTCAGGGAATGAAAAACTGTTTTTT.

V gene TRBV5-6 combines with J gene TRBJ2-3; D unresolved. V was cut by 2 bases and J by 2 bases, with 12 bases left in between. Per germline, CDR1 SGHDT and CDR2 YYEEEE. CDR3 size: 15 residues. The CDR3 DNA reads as TGTGCCAGCAGCTTAGTTTCATCATACACAGATACGCAGTATTTT. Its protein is CASSLVSSYTDTQYF. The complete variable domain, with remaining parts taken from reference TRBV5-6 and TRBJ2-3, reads DAGVTQSPTHLIKTRGQQVTLRCSPKSGHDTVSWYQQALGQGPQFIFQYYEEEERQRGNFPDRFSGHQFPNYSSELNVNALLLGDSALYLCASSLVSSYTDTQYFGPGTRLTVL.

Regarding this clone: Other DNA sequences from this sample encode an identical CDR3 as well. The CDR3 DNA reads TGCAGCGTGGGGACCTCCCCAGATACGCAGTATTTT. As protein: CSVGTSPDTQYF. This chain connects TRBV29-1 to TRBJ2-3, with D perhaps being TRBD1 or TRBD2 (5 bases each). CDR3 length: 12 residues. V shed 6 bases and J shed 4 bases, with 11 bases lying between them. Per germline, CDR1 SQVTM and CDR2 ANQGSEA.

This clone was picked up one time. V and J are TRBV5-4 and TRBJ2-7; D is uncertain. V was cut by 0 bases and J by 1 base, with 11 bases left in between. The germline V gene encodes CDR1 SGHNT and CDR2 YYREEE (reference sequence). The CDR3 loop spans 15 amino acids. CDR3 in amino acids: CASSLEGPGSYEQYF. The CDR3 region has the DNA TGTGCCAGCAGCTTGGAGGGCCCAGGATCCTACGAGCAGTACTTC.

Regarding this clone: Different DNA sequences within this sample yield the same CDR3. The CDR3 loop reads CASSLRASYEQYF. The CDR3 DNA sequence: TGCGCCAGCAGCTTGAGGGCCAGCTACGAGCAGTACTTC. V gene TRBV5-1 combines with J gene TRBJ2-7; D remains ambiguous. The V end lost 1 base, the J end lost 3 bases, and 8 bases lay between the germline ends. CDR1 is SGHRS, CDR2 YFSETQ, per germline. The CDR3 totals 13 residues. The full variable domain, in which reference TRBV5-1 and TRBJ2-7 provide the parts outside the CDR3, is KAGVTQTPRYLIKTRGQQVTLSCSPISGHRSVSWYQQTPGQGLQFLFEYFSETQRNKGNFPGRFSGRQFSNSRSEMNVSTLELGDSALYLCASSLRASYEQYFGPGTRLTVT.

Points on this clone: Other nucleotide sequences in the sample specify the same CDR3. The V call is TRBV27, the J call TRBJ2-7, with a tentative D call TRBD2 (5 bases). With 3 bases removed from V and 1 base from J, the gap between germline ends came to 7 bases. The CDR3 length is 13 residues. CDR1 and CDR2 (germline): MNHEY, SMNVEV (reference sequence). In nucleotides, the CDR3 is TGTGCCAGCAGTTTCGGCGGGTCCTACGAGCAGTACTTC. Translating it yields CASSFGGSYEQYF.

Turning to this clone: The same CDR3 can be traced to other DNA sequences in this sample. The CDR3 sequence is CASSLLMGTGSYEQYF. CDR3 coding DNA: TGTGCCAGCAGTTTATTGATGGGGACAGGGTCCTACGAGCAGTACTTC. The chain is built from TRBV27 and TRBJ2-7; TRBD1 matches 9 bases. The CDR3 length is 16 residues. Germline V gene data show CDR1 as MNHEY and CDR2 as SMNVEV (reference sequence). Losses at the gene ends were 1 base for V and 1 base for J; bases not matched to a gene: 5.

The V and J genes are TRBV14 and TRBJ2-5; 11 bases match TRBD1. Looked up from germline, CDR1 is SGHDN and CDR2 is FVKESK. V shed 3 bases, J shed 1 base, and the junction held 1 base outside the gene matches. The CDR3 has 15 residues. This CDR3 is CASSQGQGVQETQYF. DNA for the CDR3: TGTGCCAGCAGCCAGGGACAGGGGGTCCAAGAGACCCAGTACTTC.

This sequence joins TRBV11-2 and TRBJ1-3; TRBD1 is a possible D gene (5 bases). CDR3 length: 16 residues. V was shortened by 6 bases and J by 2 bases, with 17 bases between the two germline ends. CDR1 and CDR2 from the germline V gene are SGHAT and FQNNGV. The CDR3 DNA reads TGTGCCAGCAGAAATTCAGGGCTAGGGGCTGGAAACACCATATATTTT. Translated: CASRNSGLGAGNTIYF.

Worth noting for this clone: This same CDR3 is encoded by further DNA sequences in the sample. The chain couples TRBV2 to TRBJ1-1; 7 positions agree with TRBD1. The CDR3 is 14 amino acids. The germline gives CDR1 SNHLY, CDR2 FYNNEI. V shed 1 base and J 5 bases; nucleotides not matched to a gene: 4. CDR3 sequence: CASSEGQGGTEAFF. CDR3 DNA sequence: TGTGCCAGCAGTGAAGGACAGGGAGGAACTGAAGCTTTCTTT.